The 5 T cell receptor beta chains given below trace back to one sample, sequenced in a study of T cell responses to AZD1222 COVID-19 vaccine. TCRdb's copy holds only in-frame clones and misses some; the assay was immunoSEQ multiplex PCR. The table lists about 150,000 clones, just over 90% of them singletons. Sample: peripheral blood, taken 28 days after the second AZD1222 dose. All receptors come from an adult who received the AZD1222 COVID-19 vaccine.

The chain couples TRBV14 to TRBJ1-1; D remains unclear. This CDR3 has 13 amino acids. Trimming removed 5 bases at V and 5 bases at J, with 12 bases between. Germline lookup yields CDR1 SGHDN and CDR2 FVKESK. The CDR3, as DNA: TGTGCCAGCAGCGACATCGGGCGGACTGAAGCTTTCTTT. Protein product: CASSDIGRTEAFF. The full variable domain, rest sourced from reference TRBV14 and TRBJ1-1, is EAGVTQFPSHSVIEKGQTVTLRCDPISGHDNLYWYRRVMGKEIKFLLHFVKESKQDESGMPNNRFLAERTGGTYSTLKVQPAELEDSGVYFCASSDIGRTEAFFGQGTRLTVV.

The CDR3 DNA reads as TGTGCCAGCAGCCCGGGACAGACGAACGGTGGCTACACCTTC. Encoded protein: CASSPGQTNGGYTF. The chain recombines TRBV5-4 with TRBJ1-2, with 7 nucleotides matching TRBD1. The germline V gene has CDR1 SGHNT and CDR2 YYREEE (reference sequence). The CDR3 has 14 amino acids. The V segment lost 4 bases and the J segment 7 bases; nucleotides outside the gene matches: 10.

This clone appeared once. This chain joins TRBV9 and TRBJ1-2, with TRBD1 matching 10 bases. This CDR3 is built from 14 residues. Germline loops: CDR1 SGDLS, CDR2 YYNGEE. J was trimmed by 8 bases and V by 4 bases; bases with no gene match: 8. CDR3 coding DNA: TGTGCCAGCAGCCCCGGGACAGGGGCTGGAGGCTACACCTTC. Protein product: CASSPGTGAGGYTF.

The genes are TRBV19 and TRBJ1-2; D uncertain. The CDR3 spans 13 residues. CDR1 is LNHDA and CDR2 is SQIVND in the germline V gene (reference sequence). V lost 5 bases and J 4 bases, leaving 11 bases between the germline ends. DNA for the CDR3: TGTGCCAGTAGTTCCGACTTTGGCTATGGCTACACCTTC. It encodes CASSSDFGYGYTF.

The chain couples TRBV2 to TRBJ2-1, with 9 bases matching TRBD2. V trimming: 0 bases; J trimming: 10 bases; junction bases outside the gene matches: 7. CDR1 and CDR2 (germline): SNHLY, FYNNEI. The CDR3 totals 15 residues. The CDR3 protein is CASSEASGGEGEQFF. As DNA, the CDR3 is TGTGCCAGCAGTGAAGCTAGCGGGGGAGAAGGAGAGCAGTTCTTC.